Below, one T cell receptor beta chain is given with its context. What it binds is not known. This entry comes from a study of T cell repertoires and HLA-DP antigens. The method was immunoSEQ multiplex PCR; TCRdb's version includes in-frame clones alone and lacks a portion of them. Of 75,000 to 90,000 clones listed, 86% are singletons. The germline V and J ends were trimmed by 6 bases and 3 bases, with 9 bases remaining between them. There are 11 residues in the CDR3. Germline V gene lookup returns CDR1 DFQATT and CDR2 SNEGSKA (reference sequence). The sequence derives from a middle-aged man in good health and CMV-seronegative. This chain links TRBV20-1 with TRBJ2-7, with no clear D. Material: CD4+ T cells from PBMCs. Written as DNA, the CDR3 is TGCAGTGCCAAACTCAACTACGAGCAGTACTTC. Amino acid sequence: CSAKLNYEQYF.